These 15 T cell receptor beta chains were sequenced from one sample in a study of T-cell reconstitution after alpha-beta-depleted transplantation in children. Preparation of the TCRbeta library was carried out with unique molecular identifiers. TCRdb analysed the PCR reads with MiXCR anew, one entry per CDR3 protein. The sample lists approximately 350,000 distinct CDR3 sequences; less than 15% were seen once. The starting material was PBMCs, obtained from the stem cell graft. The receptors derive from a human donor who donated a stem cell graft to a child with Fanconi anemia.

This clonotype has just a few counts. V usage is TRBV5-1 and J usage is TRBJ2-1; 9 nucleotides align to TRBD2. Germline CDR1 is SGHRS and CDR2 is YFSETQ. V lost 4 bases, J lost 6 bases, and 5 bases stayed unmatched. This CDR3 has 14 residues. The CDR3: CASSTLGLANEQFF. The CDR3 nucleotides read TGCGCCAGCAGCACCTTGGGACTAGCCAATGAGCAGTTCTTC. The full variable domain, in which reference TRBV5-1 and TRBJ2-1 provide the parts outside the CDR3, is KAGVTQTPRYLIKTRGQQVTLSCSPISGHRSVSWYQQTPGQGLQFLFEYFSETQRNKGNFPGRFSGRQFSNSRSEMNVSTLELGDSALYLCASSTLGLANEQFFGPGTRLTVL.

This clonotype was detected a few times. V is TRBV9 and J is TRBJ2-3; D is unresolved. Germline loops: CDR1 SGDLS, CDR2 YYNGEE. There are 12 residues in the CDR3. The germline V and J ends were trimmed by 0 bases and 6 bases, with 5 bases remaining between them. Written as DNA, the CDR3 is TGTGCCAGCAGCGTAGGATGGGATACGCAGTATTTT. This gives the protein CASSVGWDTQYF.

This clonotype has just a few counts. The J gene is TRBJ2-1, the V gene TRBV5-1; 9 nucleotides align to TRBD1. Germline V gene lookup returns CDR1 SGHRS and CDR2 YFSETQ. J gave up 9 bases and V 5 bases, and 6 bases lay outside the gene matches. CDR3 size: 13 residues. The CDR3 reads CASSFTGGTEQFF. Written as DNA, the CDR3 is TGCGCCAGCAGTTTTACAGGGGGCACTGAGCAGTTCTTC.

The rearrangement joins TRBV5-1 to TRBJ1-2, with a weak D call TRBD1 (5 bases). Germline V CDR1 and CDR2: SGHRS, YFSETQ. There are 14 residues in the CDR3. Trimming took 0 bases from V and 7 from J, leaving 13 bases between them. CDR3: CASSLAASGAGYTF. CDR3 nucleotide sequence: TGCGCCAGCAGCTTGGCCGCAAGCGGGGCTGGCTACACCTTC.

This clonotype was found a few times. The genes are TRBV28 and TRBJ2-7; D gene unclear. The germline V gene has CDR1 MDHEN and CDR2 SYDVKM. Trimming took 3 bases from V and 2 from J, leaving 17 bases between them. The CDR3 has 16 amino acids. The DNA of the CDR3 is TGTGCCAGCAGTTTCGGGCAGTTCGGTTCTCCCTACGAGCAGTACTTC. It encodes CASSFGQFGSPYEQYF.

This clonotype was observed at least ten times. V usage is TRBV20-1 and J usage is TRBJ1-3; D is perhaps TRBD1 (5 bases). V lost 0 bases and J lost 0, with 9 bases in between. Germline loops: CDR1 DFQATT, CDR2 SNEGSKA (reference sequence). CDR3 length: 15 amino acids. The CDR3 sequence: CSARDPGGSGNTIYF. The CDR3 DNA reads TGCAGTGCTAGAGATCCCGGGGGCTCTGGAAACACCATATATTTT.

This clonotype was seen at least ten times. The rearrangement uses TRBV18 and TRBJ2-1, with 10 bases fitting TRBD1. J gave up 9 bases and V 3 bases, and 5 bases lay outside the gene matches. This CDR3 has 14 amino acids. Germline CDR1 reads KGHSH; CDR2 reads LQKENI. CDR3 bases: TGTGCCAGCTCACCCCCGGGACAGGGGACTGAGCAGTTCTTC. It codes for CASSPPGQGTEQFF.

This clonotype has more than one count but fewer than ten. This sequence joins TRBV7-3 and TRBJ2-5; no firm D call. CDR1 and CDR2 from the germline V gene are SGHTA and FQGTGA. V gave up 5 bases and J gave up 4 bases, with 11 bases separating them. This CDR3 contains 13 residues. CDR3 sequence: CASSRDNLETQYF. The CDR3 bases are TGTGCCAGCAGCCGCGATAACTTAGAGACCCAGTACTTC.

The sample holds a few counts of this clonotype. The chain employs TRBV20-1 and TRBJ2-7; the D is unclear. There are 12 residues in the CDR3. Germline V CDR1 and CDR2: DFQATT, SNEGSKA (reference sequence). The germline V and J ends were trimmed by 6 bases and 1 base, with 10 bases remaining between them. As DNA, the CDR3 is TGCAGTGCAACGGACGGATCCTACGAGCAGTACTTC. Its protein is CSATDGSYEQYF.

A few counts support this clonotype. The chain uses TRBV6-1 and TRBJ2-2; D gene unclear. V was pared by 6 bases and J by 5 bases, with 22 bases between. The length of the CDR3 is 17 residues. Germline-derived CDR1 and CDR2 are MNHNS and SASEGT. The CDR3 DNA reads TGTGCCAGCAGGATAAGGGCGCTTCGATCCGCGACCGGGGAGCTGTTTTTT. It is translated as CASRIRALRSATGELFF.

This clonotype was detected a few times. This rearrangement joins TRBV2 to TRBJ1-2; D may be TRBD1 (5 bases). The CDR3 has 14 residues. Germline lookup yields CDR1 SNHLY and CDR2 FYNNEI. The ends were cut back, 4 bases at V and 2 bases at J, with 11 bases in the middle. The CDR3 region has the DNA TGTGCCAGCAGTGGGAGCAGGACAAACTATGGCTACACCTTC. It encodes CASSGSRTNYGYTF. Supplemented by reference TRBV2 and TRBJ1-2, the full variable domain reads EPEVTQTPSHQVTQMGQEVILRCVPISNHLYFYWYRQILGQKVEFLVSFYNNEISEKSEIFDDQFSVERPDGSNFTLKIRSTKLEDSAMYFCASSGSRTNYGYTFGSGTRLTVV.

V gene TRBV19 combines with J gene TRBJ1-2, with D uncertain. Trimming shortened V by 6 bases and J by 4 bases, and 15 bases separated the two germline ends. CDR3 length: 14 residues. Germline CDR1 is LNHDA and CDR2 is SQIVND (reference sequence). The CDR3 DNA is TGTGCCAGTAGATCGTCCGGGGATAGCTATGGCTACACCTTC. Translated: CASRSSGDSYGYTF.

The rearrangement joins TRBV15 to TRBJ2-5; D call uncertain. The V gene's germline CDR1 is LNHNV and CDR2 YYDKDF (reference sequence). V was shortened by 0 bases and J by 4 bases, with 12 bases between the two germline ends. The CDR3 has 15 residues. The CDR3 DNA is TGTGCCACCAGCAGAGATCCCACTCGCGGAGAGACCCAGTACTTC. Residues: CATSRDPTRGETQYF. Together with reference TRBV15 and TRBJ2-5, the CDR3 gives the full variable domain: DAMVIQNPRYQVTQFGKPVTLSCSQTLNHNVMYWYQQKSSQAPKLLFHYYDKDFNNEADTPDNFQSRRPNTSFCFLDIRSPGLGDTAMYLCATSRDPTRGETQYFGPGTRLLVL.

As to this clonotype: This may come from a read error, since a much larger clone is one base off. The conserved phenylalanine or tryptophan is not found at the CDR3 terminus, so this likely reflects a read error. It is unclear where the CDR3 begins or ends on the DNA, so no DNA is shown, and the CDR3 is as TCRdb lists it. The chain combines TRBV15 with TRBJ1-1. The CDR3 has 13 amino acids, counting both end residues. Germline V gene sequence: CDR1 LNHNV, CDR2 YYDKDF (reference sequence). CDR3 in amino acids: CATSRANSIVTFS.

This clonotype appeared many times. The chain couples TRBV5-1 to TRBJ1-6, with no clear D. V lost 1 base, J lost 8 bases, and 7 bases lay in between. The CDR3 totals 13 residues. From germline, CDR1 is SGHRS and CDR2 YFSETQ. The CDR3 coding sequence is TGCGCCAGCAGCTTGAATCTATATTCACCCCTCCACTTT. Protein sequence: CASSLNLYSPLHF.